This TCR beta chain was captured by sequencing in a study of shared clonotypes between healthy human individuals. Overall study context: Researchers drew samples from a couple of women and a few men aged 18 to 49. Each donor's CD8 memory used one plate, CD8 naive two, each CD4 subset three.

Points from the study as a whole: Even with large depth, rarefaction showed that sorted-subset sequencing was incomplete.

CDR3 size: 16 residues. Germline CDR1 MNHNS, CDR2 SASEGT. The germline V and J ends were trimmed by 1 base and 0 bases, with 10 bases remaining between them. The naive CD8 fraction comprised CD45RO-negative cells positively selected for CCR7 and excluded terminally differentiated effector memory CD45RA+ cells. Each of the donors was a healthy adult who was HIV-negative and had not had a recent acute infection or vaccination. Turning to this clone: The antigen is undetermined.

The assay was immunoSEQ multiplex PCR, and TCRdb's table has in-frame clones only and misses some. The data hold roughly 2.1 million clones, with roughly 91% observed a single time. Sequencing was performed on naive CD8+ T cells from PBMCs. The V call is TRBV6-1, the J call TRBJ1-5; D gene unclear. The TCR sequence derives from a man aged 18 to 30 in good health. Some clones in this sample may be carry-over from other donors' samples. The CDR3 spells CASSEVVGYSNQPQHF. CDR3 DNA sequence: TGTGCCAGCAGTGAAGTAGTTGGGTATAGCAATCAGCCCCAGCATTTT.